This TCR beta chain was recorded in a study of human T cells and chemical hapten exposure. Study observations and caveats: Counts of expanded TCRs at PT1 were positively correlated with patch test score. Expanded TCRs created a significantly greater count of big CDR3 similarity clusters than controls did.

TCRdb used MiXCR to reprocess the RACE reads, holding one entry per CDR3 protein. The sample carries 250,000 to 300,000 distinct CDR3 sequences, 7.7% recorded once. Germline CDR1 is KGHSH and CDR2 is LQKENI. The CDR3 runs 16 residues. The V and J ends lost 0 bases and 1 base, in that order; junction bases with no gene match: 3. This clonotype has only a few counts. The antigen remains unidentified. Sample time point: pre-sensitization, week 0. This sample's treatment: therapeutic diphenylcyclopropenone sensitization with weekly scalp DPC. Venepuncture was done earlier than the placement of each patch test. Sample donors consisted of patients with alopecia, aged 18 to 70 years, who were suitable for DPC.

The sequenced sample was whole blood, obtained in connection with sensitization to the hapten diphenylcyclopropenone (DPC). The chain recombines TRBV18 with TRBJ2-5, with 9 positions matching TRBD1. The origin of this receptor is a man between 18 and 35 years old with alopecia areata. Some clones in this sample may be carry-over from other donors' samples. CDR3 residues: CASSPPQGAPQETQYF. CDR3 nucleotides: TGTGCCAGCTCACCACCACAGGGGGCCCCCCAAGAGACCCAGTACTTC.